Below, 12 T cell receptor beta chains from the same sample are listed, as sequenced in a study of vaccination and CD4 T cells after COVID-19. The antigens of these receptors remain unknown. Stated treatment: approximately 10-day PBMC culture with coronavirus spike peptide pools or control peptides (ViraFEST assay). With the Oncomine TCR Beta short-read assay, DNA from cultured CD4+ T cells was sequenced. TCRdb reprocessed the PCR reads via MiXCR and lists one record per CDR3 protein. This sample yields about 14,000 distinct CDR3 sequences, of which 45% to 55% are seen a single time; roughly a tenth belongs to the top ten. The sequencing input was CD4+ T cells from blood, cultured in vitro. All receptors derive from a human donor who had recovered from COVID-19.

This chain joins TRBV7-2 and TRBJ2-7; D unresolved. The V end was cut by 2 bases, the J end by 2 bases, with 4 bases between. Germline-derived CDR1 and CDR2 are SGHTA and FQGNSA. CDR3 length: 12 amino acids. CDR3 sequence (DNA): TGTGCCAGCAGCTTAAGCGCCTACGAGCAGTACTTC. Translation: CASSLSAYEQYF.

Points on this clonotype: Germline and junction disagree at one end, which may indicate a read error. V usage is TRBV6-5 and J usage is TRBJ2-7, with D possibly matching TRBD2 (6 bases). Per the germline V gene, CDR1 is MNHEY and CDR2 is SVGAGI. This CDR3 is 14 amino acids long. The DNA for the CDR3 is TGTGCCAGCAGTTACAGGGACTCCTCCCACGAGCAGTACTTC. Translated, it gives CASSYRDSSHEQYF.

The chain employs TRBV15 and TRBJ2-2; 7 nucleotides line up with TRBD1. Trimming removed 3 bases from V and 2 bases from J; junction bases left unmatched: 9. CDR1 and CDR2 from the germline V gene are LNHNV and YYDKDF (reference sequence). CDR3 length: 17 amino acids. The CDR3 bases are TGTGCCACCAGCAGTTTCTGGGACAGCACAAACACCGGGGAGCTGTTTTTT. Its translation is CATSSFWDSTNTGELFF.

On this clonotype itself: The junction does not match germline at one end; this may be a read error. The CDR3: CASSVVAGAGRPF. CDR3 coding DNA: TGTGCCAGCAGTGTGGTCGCGGGGGCCGGGAGACCCTTC. The V and J genes are TRBV2 and TRBJ1-2, with a possible D match to TRBD1 (6 bases). CDR1 SNHLY and CDR2 FYNNEI come from the germline V gene. The CDR3 has 13 residues.

This rearrangement joins TRBV12-3 or TRBV12-4 to TRBJ1-6; 7 bases are shared with TRBD1. V dropped 5 bases and J dropped 8; count of bases not matched to a gene: 6. CDR3 size: 14 residues. The CDR3 coding sequence is TGTGCCAGCAGTAGACGACAGGGAGATTCACCCCTCCACTTT. This codes for CASSRRQGDSPLHF.

This clonotype was seen only once. The V call is TRBV25-1, the J call TRBJ2-5; 7 bases map to TRBD1. V lost 6 bases, J lost 2 bases, and 3 bases stayed unmatched. Per the germline V gene, CDR1 is MGHDK and CDR2 is SYGVNS. The CDR3 is made up of 13 amino acids. This CDR3 reads CASRRTGQETQYF. Written as DNA, the CDR3 is TGTGCCAGCAGAAGGACAGGTCAAGAGACCCAGTACTTC.

The chain uses TRBV11-2 and TRBJ1-2; D gene uncertain. CDR3 length equals 13 residues. Germline assignment: CDR1 SGHAT and CDR2 FQNNGV. The V end was cut by 1 base, the J end by 4 bases, with 7 bases between. The DNA for the CDR3 is TGTGCCAGCAGCTTAGGCGGATTCTATGGCTACACCTTC. Its protein product is CASSLGGFYGYTF.

This chain joins TRBV7-8 and TRBJ1-5; possibly TRBD1 for D (6 bases). With 4 bases removed from V and 4 bases from J, the gap between germline ends came to 20 bases. The germline V gene has CDR1 SGHVS and CDR2 FQNEAQ. CDR3 size: 17 residues. The DNA for the CDR3 is TGTGCCAGCAGCTCCCGCTCGGCGGGGGGCCCAAATCAGCCCCAGCATTTT. It yields the protein CASSSRSAGGPNQPQHF.

By sample share, this clonotype is medium-sized. The chain joins TRBV20-1 to TRBJ2-1; D gene unclear. The CDR3 totals 14 residues. V dropped 5 bases and J dropped 0 bases, with 11 bases sitting between them. The germline CDR1 and CDR2 sequences are DFQATT and SNEGSKA (reference sequence). The CDR3 protein is CSAVRINSYNEQFF. The CDR3 DNA is TGCAGTGCTGTGAGGATCAACTCCTACAATGAGCAGTTCTTC.

The sample holds one count of this clonotype. The V and J genes are TRBV2 and TRBJ1-5, with D perhaps TRBD1 (6 bases). This CDR3 has 15 amino acids. Germline CDR1 and CDR2: SNHLY and FYNNEI. The germline V and J ends were trimmed by 6 bases and 0 bases, with 12 bases remaining between them. The CDR3, as DNA: TGTGCCAGCAGCGTGGACAGTTATAGCAATCAGCCCCAGCATTTT. Amino acids: CASSVDSYSNQPQHF.

The gene calls are TRBV4-2 and TRBJ1-2; possibly TRBD1 for D (5 bases). Trimming removed 0 bases at V and 6 bases at J, with 14 bases between. The CDR3 has 15 amino acids. The germline V gene encodes CDR1 LGHNA and CDR2 YNFKEQ. DNA of the CDR3: TGTGCCAGCAGCCAAGAGTTAAGGGGAAGGGATGGCTACACCTTC. Translation gives CASSQELRGRDGYTF.

The V gene is TRBV12-3 or TRBV12-4, the J gene TRBJ1-6; TRBD1 might be the D (6 bases). Trimming shortened V by 4 bases and J by 10 bases, and 8 bases separated the two germline ends. The CDR3 runs 12 residues. CDR3 residues: CASSSQGSPLHF. CDR3 sequence (DNA): TGTGCCAGCAGTTCACAGGGATCACCCCTCCACTTT.